This section outlines one T cell receptor beta chain sequence together with its context. Its cognate antigen is unknown. This record comes from a study of OX40 agonist ivuxolimab in advanced cancers. Overall study context: The patients got ivuxolimab, which is an agonistic anti-OX40 (CD134) antibody.

The cohort excluded patients with autoimmune disease history or systemic immunosuppression. The CDR3 runs to 14 residues. The J segment lost 8 bases and the V segment lost 4 bases, leaving 10 bases of the junction unmatched. Germline CDR1 and CDR2: SQVTM and ANQGSEA. The method was immunoSEQ multiplex PCR; TCRdb's version includes in-frame clones alone and lacks a portion of them. This table has tens of thousands of clones, about 87% appearing once. Study results and caveats: CD4+ and CD8+ blood T cells expanded clonally by week 6 at 0.1 to 3.0 mg/kg.

The specimen comprised CD4+ or CD8+ T cells sorted from blood, sampled in a trial of the OX40 agonist ivuxolimab. The chain recombines TRBV29-1 with TRBJ1-4, with 7 bases identical to TRBD1. The sequence came from an adult with an advanced solid tumor such as melanoma, head and neck, liver or kidney cancer. This CDR3 reads CSVAPQGKKEKLFF. The CDR3 DNA sequence: TGCAGCGTTGCTCCACAGGGGAAGAAGGAAAAACTGTTTTTT.